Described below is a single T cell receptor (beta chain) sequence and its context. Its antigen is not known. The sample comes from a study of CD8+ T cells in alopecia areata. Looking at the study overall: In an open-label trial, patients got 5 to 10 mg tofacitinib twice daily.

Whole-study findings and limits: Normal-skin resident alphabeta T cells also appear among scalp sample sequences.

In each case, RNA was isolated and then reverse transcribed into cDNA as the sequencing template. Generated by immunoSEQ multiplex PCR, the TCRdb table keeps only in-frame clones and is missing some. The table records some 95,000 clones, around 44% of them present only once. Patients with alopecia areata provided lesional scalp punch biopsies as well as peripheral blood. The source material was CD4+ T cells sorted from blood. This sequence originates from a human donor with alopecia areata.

The CDR3 region is CASSSGVEQFF. DNA of the CDR3: TGTGCCAGCAGTTCGGGAGTTGAGCAGTTCTTC. This chain links TRBV6-6 with TRBJ2-1, with TRBD2 as a possible D gene (6 bases). The CDR3 sequence is 11 residues long. In germline, CDR1 is MNHNY, CDR2 SVGAGI (reference sequence). Trimming stripped 4 bases from V and 9 bases from J, with 7 bases between.